This T cell receptor (beta chain) emerged from a study of blood T cell repertoires in COVID-19. This clone was observed a handful of times. Sequencing was performed with immunoSEQ multiplex PCR; in TCRdb, only in-frame clones are kept and a portion is missing. This table holds roughly 120,000 clones, less than 75% found once. The germline gives CDR1 SNHLY, CDR2 FYNNEI. The CDR3 extends over 16 amino acids. V was pared by 2 bases and J by 4 bases, with 7 bases of the junction left unmatched. V is TRBV2 and J is TRBJ1-5; 8 bases align to TRBD1. The sequence derives from a woman aged 60-75 years with acute or convalescent COVID-19. Sequenced: peripheral blood. This chain's CDR3 is CASSESWTGSNQPQHF. CDR3 nucleotides: TGTGCCAGCAGTGAATCCTGGACAGGGAGTAATCAGCCCCAGCATTTT.